These 5 T cell receptor beta chains were sequenced from one sample in a study of blood T cell repertoires in COVID-19. Sequenced by immunoSEQ multiplex PCR; TCRdb stores in-frame clones only, minus some. The sample includes about 350,000 clones, 87% of them seen just once. Sequencing input: peripheral blood. The receptors derive from a man aged 30-40 years with COVID-19, enrolled during active disease.

The chain combines TRBV5-1 with TRBJ1-1; no reliable D call. The CDR3 consists of 14 residues. Trimming removed 4 bases from V and 6 bases from J, with 16 bases in between. Germline CDR1 reads SGHRS; CDR2 reads YFSETQ. CDR3 DNA sequence: TGCGCCAGCAGCGCAGAGGGTAGCCAGGCTGAAGCTTTCTTT. This sequence encodes CASSAEGSQAEAFF.

The chain employs TRBV5-1 and TRBJ2-2; perhaps TRBD1 as D (6 bases). Deletions cut 7 bases from V and 3 bases from J, with 13 bases between. Germline V CDR1 and CDR2: SGHRS, YFSETQ. The CDR3 loop spans 14 amino acids. The CDR3 bases are TGCGCCAGCGAGACAGGTCGGGACACCGGGGAGCTGTTTTTT. It specifies CASETGRDTGELFF.

The V and J genes are TRBV7-2 and TRBJ2-7, with D hard to call. Per the germline V gene, CDR1 is SGHTA and CDR2 is FQGNSA. This CDR3 comprises 16 residues. V was pared by 1 base and J by 0 bases, with 13 bases between. The CDR3 region has the DNA TGTGCCAGCAGCTTAGATCAACAGCCTATCTCCTACGAGCAGTACTTC. Its translation is CASSLDQQPISYEQYF.

J is TRBJ2-5 and V is TRBV18, with D tentatively TRBD2 (7 bases). From germline, CDR1 is KGHSH and CDR2 LQKENI. This CDR3 contains 16 residues. Trimming pared 5 bases from V and 4 bases from J, leaving 20 bases between. This CDR3 reads CASSTRGGAKGETQYF. In DNA, the CDR3 is TGTGCCAGCTCAACACGTGGGGGGGCGAAGGGAGAGACCCAGTACTTC.

The gene calls are TRBV14 and TRBJ1-2, with TRBD1 matching over 10 bases. V lost 0 bases to trimming and J lost 6 bases; unmatched junction nucleotides: 7. The CDR3 sequence is 16 residues long. CDR1 and CDR2 (germline): SGHDN, FVKESK. This chain's CDR3 is CASSQDQFGTGDGYTF. As DNA, the CDR3 is TGTGCCAGCAGCCAAGATCAGTTCGGGACAGGGGATGGCTACACCTTC.